These 20 T cell receptor beta chains share one sample of origin, sequenced in a study of PD-1 blockade in classical Hodgkin lymphoma. Brentuximab vedotin exposure varied, and every patient relapsed after autologous stem cell transplantation. Profiling relied on immunoSEQ multiplex PCR, and the TCRdb table lists in-frame clones only, not all of them. The top ten clones hold around 11% of a sample with some 95,000 clones, approximately 89% of them seen once. Sequencing used peripheral blood mononuclear cells (PBMCs), obtained before the second cycle of nivolumab. The receptors were gathered from a human donor with classical Hodgkin lymphoma.

This chain links TRBV28 with TRBJ2-4, with 11 positions matching TRBD2. J was trimmed by 4 bases and V by 5 bases; bases with no gene match: 7. This CDR3 is 16 amino acids long. In germline, CDR1 is MDHEN, CDR2 SYDVKM. CDR3 in amino acids: CASSLPTSGMKNIQYF. For the CDR3, the DNA is TGTGCCAGCAGTCTACCGACTAGCGGGATGAAAAACATTCAGTACTTC.

The J gene is TRBJ1-1, the V gene TRBV9; no definite D call. V lost 1 base to trimming and J lost 5 bases, with 9 bases between them. The length of the CDR3 is 13 residues. Germline V lookup: CDR1 SGDLS, CDR2 YYNGEE. The CDR3 DNA sequence: TGTGCCAGCAGCGTAAAAGAGGTAACTGAAGCTTTCTTT. Amino acid sequence: CASSVKEVTEAFF.

The genes are TRBV28 and TRBJ2-3; D not certain. CDR1 MDHEN and CDR2 SYDVKM come from the germline V gene. The CDR3 covers 16 residues. Trimming pared 2 bases from V and 2 bases from J, leaving 14 bases between. CDR3 protein: CASSLPVTLDTDTQYF. CDR3 nucleotides: TGTGCCAGCAGTTTACCGGTTACCCTTGACACAGATACGCAGTATTTT.

V and J are TRBV11-1 and TRBJ2-2, with 8 bases that match TRBD2. The CDR3 length is 15 residues. Germline lookup yields CDR1 SGHAT and CDR2 FQDESV (reference sequence). The V segment lost 5 bases and the J segment 0 bases; nucleotides outside the gene matches: 2. The CDR3 spells CASSLGLANTGELFF. DNA for the CDR3: TGTGCCAGCAGCCTGGGACTAGCGAACACCGGGGAGCTGTTTTTT.

This clone was found once. The chain is built from TRBV6-5 and TRBJ2-7; 9 bases are shared with TRBD1. The V gene end was trimmed by 1 base and the J gene end by 4 bases; junction bases not matched to a gene: 5. The CDR3 covers 15 residues. Germline V lookup: CDR1 MNHEY, CDR2 SVGAGI. The chain's CDR3 is CASSYYRDRAYEQYF. The CDR3 bases are TGTGCCAGCAGTTACTACCGGGACAGGGCTTACGAGCAGTACTTC.

The chain has TRBV19 and TRBJ2-2; 11 nucleotides line up with TRBD2. The CDR3 runs to 17 residues. Germline V lookup: CDR1 LNHDA, CDR2 SQIVND (reference sequence). V gave up 0 bases and J gave up 5 bases; unmatched junction bases: 5. The CDR3 nucleotides read TGTGCCAGTAGTATAGATGTTTCTAGCGGGAGGACCGGGGAGCTGTTTTTT. Its translation: CASSIDVSSGRTGELFF. Full variable domain (rest looked up from reference TRBV19 and TRBJ2-2): DGGITQSPKYLFRKEGQNVTLSCEQNLNHDAMYWYRQDPGQGLRLIYYSQIVNDFQKGDIAEGYSVSREKKESFPLTVTSAQKNPTAFYLCASSIDVSSGRTGELFFGEGSRLTVL.

The chain couples TRBV10-1 to TRBJ1-3; unclear D gene. Germline values: CDR1 WNHNN, CDR2 SYGVQD (reference sequence). CDR3 length: 13 residues. The germline V and J ends were trimmed by 10 bases and 0 bases, with 10 bases remaining between them. The CDR3 protein is CANPSDSGNTIYF. In DNA, the CDR3 is TGCGCCAACCCCTCGGACTCTGGAAACACCATATATTTT.

The chain recombines TRBV4-1 with TRBJ2-7; possibly TRBD1 for D (6 bases). The CDR3 runs to 13 residues. Trimming left V 2 bases short and J 4 bases short, with 9 bases between. Germline V CDR1 and CDR2: MGHRA, YSYEKL. CDR3 sequence reads: CASSQLTGYEQYF. The CDR3, as DNA: TGCGCCAGCAGCCAACTCACAGGGTACGAGCAGTACTTC.

The gene calls are TRBV4-2 and TRBJ2-3; no clear D. This CDR3 region has 20 residues. Germline-derived CDR1 and CDR2 are LGHNA and YNFKEQ. Trimming pared 2 bases from V and 0 bases from J, leaving 24 bases between. The CDR3 here is CASSQIYTVAVYTSTDTQYF. The CDR3 coding sequence is TGTGCCAGCAGCCAAATTTACACGGTGGCTGTATACACTAGCACAGATACGCAGTATTTT.

The chain has TRBV5-6 and TRBJ1-1, with D unresolved. Germline V CDR1 and CDR2: SGHDT, YYEEEE. The V gene lost 2 bases and the J gene lost 4 bases, with 12 bases spanning the gap. The CDR3 runs 14 residues. DNA of the CDR3: TGTGCCAGCAGCTTAGGCTGGGAGGGCACTGAAGCTTTCTTT. Translation: CASSLGWEGTEAFF.

This chain connects TRBV6-1 to TRBJ2-3; no clear D. The germline V gene encodes CDR1 MNHNS and CDR2 SASEGT. The V end was cut by 2 bases, the J end by 13 bases, with 10 bases between. This CDR3 is 11 amino acids long. The CDR3 here is CASSEFLVKYF. The CDR3 bases are TGTGCCAGCAGTGAATTTCTAGTGAAGTATTTT.

CDR3 protein: CASSQAEGGTNEKLFF. CDR3 in DNA: TGTGCCAGCAGCCAAGCGGAGGGGGGAACTAATGAAAAACTGTTTTTT. The rearrangement links TRBV4-2 to TRBJ1-4; D may be TRBD1 (6 bases). The germline V and J ends were trimmed by 1 base and 1 base, with 10 bases remaining between them. In germline, CDR1 is LGHNA, CDR2 YNFKEQ. The CDR3 runs to 16 residues.

J is TRBJ2-3 and V is TRBV4-1; D assignment may be TRBD1 or TRBD2 (5 bases each). CDR1 MGHRA and CDR2 YSYEKL come from the germline V gene. The V and J ends lost 2 bases and 10 bases respectively, with 19 bases between them. This CDR3 region has 15 residues. CDR3 bases: TGCGCCAGCAGCCAACCCGGGACGTCCGGCAATTCGCAGTATTTT. It yields the protein CASSQPGTSGNSQYF.

This clone was picked up one time. J is TRBJ1-2 and V is TRBV29-1, with 10 bases aligning to TRBD1. This CDR3 is built from 11 residues. V shed 7 bases, J shed 6 bases, and the junction held 2 bases outside the gene matches. CDR1 is SQVTM and CDR2 is ANQGSEA in the germline V gene. The CDR3, as DNA: TGCAGCGCCGGGACAGGGGATGGCTACACCTTC. The encoded protein is CSAGTGDGYTF.

This clone was found once. The chain uses TRBV4-2 and TRBJ2-5, with D hard to call. CDR3 length: 13 amino acids. Germline CDR1 and CDR2: LGHNA and YNFKEQ. The ends were cut back, 5 bases at V and 2 bases at J, with 9 bases in the middle. DNA for the CDR3: TGTGCCAGCAGCGGTGAAAGACAAGAGACCCAGTACTTC. This sequence encodes CASSGERQETQYF.

The chain is built from TRBV7-9 and TRBJ2-7; 8 nucleotides match TRBD2. Looked up from germline, CDR1 is SEHNR and CDR2 is FQNEAQ (reference sequence). The CDR3 contains 15 residues. The ends lost 5 bases at V and 2 bases at J; junction bases unmatched: 8. The CDR3 spells CASSPWGSGAYEQYF. CDR3 nucleotides: TGTGCCAGCAGCCCCTGGGGTAGCGGGGCCTACGAGCAGTACTTC.

The chain carries TRBV28 and TRBJ2-7; D is undetermined. V shed 5 bases and J shed 6 bases, with 11 bases lying between them. CDR1 is MDHEN, CDR2 SYDVKM, per germline. This CDR3 is built from 12 residues. This CDR3 reads CASSPWATEQYF. CDR3 in DNA: TGTGCCAGCAGTCCATGGGCCACCGAGCAGTACTTC.

In this sample, this clone turned up once. The chain has TRBV9 and TRBJ2-7; 8 bases are shared with TRBD1. The CDR3 runs to 14 residues. V lost 4 bases, J lost 2 bases, and 5 bases stayed unmatched. Germline V gene lookup returns CDR1 SGDLS and CDR2 YYNGEE. CDR3 coding DNA: TGTGCCAGCAGCCCCCTGGACAGGGCCTACGAGCAGTACTTC. It encodes CASSPLDRAYEQYF.

The chain uses TRBV7-9 and TRBJ1-4; D unresolved. From germline, CDR1 is SEHNR and CDR2 FQNEAQ (reference sequence). This CDR3 region has 12 residues. V dropped 1 base and J dropped 6 bases, with 3 bases sitting between them. CDR3 in amino acids: CASSLDHEKLFF. CDR3 bases: TGTGCCAGCAGCTTAGACCATGAAAAACTGTTTTTT.

V and J are TRBV10-2 and TRBJ2-7; D might be TRBD2 (6 bases). Per the germline V gene, CDR1 is WSHSY and CDR2 is SAAADI. V gave up 0 bases and J gave up 1 base, with 10 bases separating them. CDR3 length equals 15 residues. CDR3 DNA: TGCGCCAGCAGTGAGTCGGGGACTGGATCCTACGAGCAGTACTTC. Protein: CASSESGTGSYEQYF.